This T cell receptor (beta chain) was profiled in a study of T cells after yellow fever vaccination. TCRdb re-derived calls from the 5' RACE reads in MiXCR, one entry per CDR3 protein. The sample has around 110,000 distinct CDR3 sequences, 8% to 9.5% seen once. The CDR3 sequence is 13 residues long. The germline CDR1 and CDR2 sequences are DFQATT and SNEGSKA (reference sequence). The V gene lost 6 bases and the J gene lost 2 bases, with 13 bases spanning the gap. This clonotype has a count of ten or more. The sequence was collected from a man in his thirties or forties who received the YFV17D yellow fever vaccine. The chain is built from TRBV20-1 and TRBJ2-5, with no clear D. The sequenced sample was CD8+ T cells sorted from PBMCs, obtained 45 days after the yellow fever booster vaccination. The CDR3 is CSARFRHQETQYF. The CDR3 nucleotides are TGCAGTGCAAGGTTCAGGCATCAAGAGACCCAGTACTTC.